This T cell receptor beta chain was captured by sequencing in a study of beta chain features in type 1 diabetes. Per the germline V gene, CDR1 is MDHEN and CDR2 is SYDVKM. CDR3 size: 14 residues. V gave up 6 bases and J gave up 0 bases; unmatched junction bases: 4. It was via CD45RO/CCR7/CD25/CD127/CD95/CD27 that CD4+ naive, central memory, regulatory and stem cell-like memory cells were sorted. Expressed TCRB transcripts were sequenced because the entire RNA isolate underwent reverse transcription. The method was immunoSEQ multiplex PCR; TCRdb's version includes in-frame clones alone and lacks a portion of them. The sample lists just under 150,000 clones; roughly a tenth were seen once.

Sequencing was done on a sample of naive CD4+ T cells from blood. V is TRBV28 and J is TRBJ1-2; 7 bases line up with TRBD1. This sequence was found in a man aged 18 to 30 in good health. In DNA form, the CDR3 reads TGTGCCAGCAGACCTACAGGGGCTAACTATGGCTACACCTTC. Translating it yields CASRPTGANYGYTF.